In this sample, the clone carrying this T cell receptor beta chain turned up a few times. This entry is derived from a study of T-cell memory formation after mild COVID-19. The 5'RACE method, run with constant-segment primers, produced TCR alpha and TCR beta cDNA libraries (carrying sample barcodes and UMIs). TCRdb reprocessed the 5' RACE reads with MiXCR, giving one entry per CDR3 protein. This table has 350,000 to 500,000 distinct CDR3 sequences, roughly 18% appearing once. CDR3 length: 14 residues. With 4 bases removed from V and 5 bases from J, the gap between germline ends came to 12 bases. Germline CDR1 SGHVS, CDR2 FQNEAQ.

The source is a man aged 18 to 29 who had mild COVID-19 (a few samples of this study predate the infection). Cell type and time point are not known. J is TRBJ1-5 and V is TRBV7-8; no reliable D call. Sequences were obtained from PBMCs or a T cell subset sorted from them (not recorded which). CDR3: CASSSFGDHQPQHF. DNA for the CDR3: TGTGCCAGCAGCTCCTTCGGAGACCATCAGCCCCAGCATTTT.